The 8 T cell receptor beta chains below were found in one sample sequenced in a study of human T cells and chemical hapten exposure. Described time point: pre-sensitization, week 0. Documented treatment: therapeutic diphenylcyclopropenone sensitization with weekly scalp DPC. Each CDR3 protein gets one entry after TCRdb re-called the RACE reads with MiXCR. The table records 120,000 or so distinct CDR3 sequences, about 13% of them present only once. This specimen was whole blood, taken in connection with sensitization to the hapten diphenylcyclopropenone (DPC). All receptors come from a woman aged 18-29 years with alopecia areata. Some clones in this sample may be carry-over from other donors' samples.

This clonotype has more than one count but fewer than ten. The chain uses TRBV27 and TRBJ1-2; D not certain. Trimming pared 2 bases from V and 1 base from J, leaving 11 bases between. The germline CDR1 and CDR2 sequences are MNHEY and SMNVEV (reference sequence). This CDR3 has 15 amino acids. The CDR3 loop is CASSLRQNLNYGYTF. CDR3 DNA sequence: TGTGCCAGCAGTTTAAGGCAGAATCTTAACTATGGCTACACCTTC.

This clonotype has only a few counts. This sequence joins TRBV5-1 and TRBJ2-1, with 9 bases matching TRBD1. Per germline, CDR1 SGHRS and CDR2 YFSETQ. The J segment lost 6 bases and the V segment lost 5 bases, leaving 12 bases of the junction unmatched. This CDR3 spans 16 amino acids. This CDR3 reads CASSRDRGSPSNEQFF. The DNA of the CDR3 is TGCGCCAGCAGTCGAGACAGGGGGTCCCCCAGCAATGAGCAGTTCTTC.

The CDR3 loop reads CASSGTSGGHEQYF. CDR3 coding DNA: TGTGCCAGCAGTGGAACTAGCGGGGGACACGAGCAGTACTTC. The chain uses TRBV2 and TRBJ2-7; 11 bases agree with TRBD2. The CDR3 consists of 14 residues. V gave up 4 bases and J gave up 5 bases; unmatched junction bases: 4. Germline loops: CDR1 SNHLY, CDR2 FYNNEI. The whole variable domain, filled in from reference TRBV2 and TRBJ2-7, reads EPEVTQTPSHQVTQMGQEVILRCVPISNHLYFYWYRQILGQKVEFLVSFYNNEISEKSEIFDDQFSVERPDGSNFTLKIRSTKLEDSAMYFCASSGTSGGHEQYFGPGTRLTVT.

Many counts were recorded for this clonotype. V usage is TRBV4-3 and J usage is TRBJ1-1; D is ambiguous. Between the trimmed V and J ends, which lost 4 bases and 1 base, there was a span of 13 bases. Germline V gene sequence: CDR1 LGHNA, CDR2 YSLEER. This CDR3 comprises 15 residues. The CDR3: CASSPFSTQNTEAFF. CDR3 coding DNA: TGCGCCAGCAGCCCTTTCTCTACACAGAACACTGAAGCTTTCTTT.

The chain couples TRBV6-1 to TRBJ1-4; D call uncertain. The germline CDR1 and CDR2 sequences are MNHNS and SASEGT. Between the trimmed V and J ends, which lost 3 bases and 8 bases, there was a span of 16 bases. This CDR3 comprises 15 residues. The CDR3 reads CASSEVGQFREKLFF. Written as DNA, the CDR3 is TGTGCCAGCAGTGAGGTCGGCCAGTTCAGGGAAAAACTGTTTTTT.

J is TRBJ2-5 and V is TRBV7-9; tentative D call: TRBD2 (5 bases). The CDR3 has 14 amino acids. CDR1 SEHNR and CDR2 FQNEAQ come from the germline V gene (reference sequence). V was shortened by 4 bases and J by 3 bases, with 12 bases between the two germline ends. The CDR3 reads CASSYIRGKETQYF. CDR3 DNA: TGTGCCAGCAGCTATATCCGGGGAAAAGAGACCCAGTACTTC.

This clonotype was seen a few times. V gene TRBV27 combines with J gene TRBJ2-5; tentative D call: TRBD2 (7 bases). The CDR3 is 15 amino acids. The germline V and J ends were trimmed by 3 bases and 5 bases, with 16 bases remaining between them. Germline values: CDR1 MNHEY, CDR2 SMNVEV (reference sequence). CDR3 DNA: TGTGCCAGCAGTTTTCTTGGGGGGGCCGGTGAGACCCAGTACTTC. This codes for CASSFLGGAGETQYF.

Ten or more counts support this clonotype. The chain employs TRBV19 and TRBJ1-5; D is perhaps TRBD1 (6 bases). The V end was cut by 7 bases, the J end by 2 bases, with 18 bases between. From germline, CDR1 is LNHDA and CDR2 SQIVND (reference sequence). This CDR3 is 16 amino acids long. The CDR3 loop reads CASIGGGGYGNQPQHF. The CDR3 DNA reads TGTGCCAGTATAGGAGGCGGGGGCTATGGCAATCAGCCCCAGCATTTT.